This T cell receptor beta chain came from a study of Graves' ophthalmopathy and Graves' hyperthyroidism. Amplified TCR beta CDR3 regions were obtained using RNA transcripts as template. After a first-round RT-PCR with HTBI primers, a second-round multiplex PCR was run. Each CDR3 protein gets one entry after TCRdb re-called the multiplex PCR reads with MiXCR. The table lists hundreds of thousands of distinct CDR3 sequences, roughly 21% of them singletons. The CDR3 runs to 13 residues. V was cut by 6 bases and J by 2 bases, with 11 bases left in between. Per the germline V gene, CDR1 is MNHEY and CDR2 is SVGEGT. Worth noting for this clonotype: Antigen: not known.

General study points: A classifier, a 13-signature model, separated ophthalmopathy from stable hyperthyroidism with about 88% sensitivity and approximately 80% specificity.

Being free of ophthalmopathy for 18 months of follow-up defined stable hyperthyroidism. Pregnant or lactating patients and those with other autoimmune diseases or uncontrolled infections were excluded. The sequence came from a woman in her late teens or twenties with stable Graves' hyperthyroidism. What was sequenced was peripheral blood. The rearrangement joins TRBV6-2 or TRBV6-3 to TRBJ2-7, with D maybe TRBD2 (5 bases). The CDR3 DNA is TGTGCCAGCAGCCATTCCGGGGCCTACGAGCAGTACTTC. Its translation: CASSHSGAYEQYF.